This passage covers 23 T cell receptor beta chains from one sample sequenced in a study of blood T cell repertoires in COVID-19 (dated by TCRdb to about 2020). The method was the immunoSEQ multiplex PCR assay. TCRdb re-hosts the immuneACCESS table, in-frame sequences only. Its copies lack some clones; in the studies checked, an unresolved V gene accounts for under half of them, and the cause for the rest is not known. The sample yields a few hundred thousand clones; approximately 91% were counted once. The ten largest clones add up to over 1% of the sample. The sample consisted of PBMCs or T cells enriched from blood (not recorded which). The receptors were sampled from a woman aged 25 to 39 who had been exposed to COVID-19.

This chain links TRBV28 with TRBJ2-3, with TRBD2 identical over 8 bases. The CDR3 contains 16 residues. Trimming removed 4 bases from V and 2 bases from J; junction bases left unmatched: 8. Germline V gene data show CDR1 as MDHEN and CDR2 as SYDVKM. The CDR3: CASSSSLAGTTDTQYF. CDR3 sequence (DNA): TGTGCCAGCAGTTCGTCGTTAGCGGGAACCACAGATACGCAGTATTTT.

The gene calls are TRBV6-5 and TRBJ2-7; 8 nucleotides agree with TRBD1. Losses at the gene ends were 6 bases for V and 4 bases for J; bases not matched to a gene: 5. CDR3 size: 13 residues. Germline V gene data show CDR1 as MNHEY and CDR2 as SVGAGI. CDR3 in DNA: TGTGCCAGCAGCCCGACAGGGGTGTACGAGCAGTACTTC. It codes for CASSPTGVYEQYF.

This clone was counted only a few times. The chain uses TRBV9 and TRBJ2-1; 11 nucleotides line up with TRBD2. V lost 4 bases and J lost 4; bases outside the gene matches: 4. Germline assignment: CDR1 SGDLS and CDR2 YYNGEE. This CDR3 comprises 15 residues. Here the CDR3 DNA reads TGTGCCAGCAGCCTACTAGCGGGAGAGTACAATGAGCAGTTCTTC. This sequence encodes CASSLLAGEYNEQFF.

V is TRBV14 and J is TRBJ2-7; D is unresolved. V dropped 0 bases and J dropped 1 base, with 7 bases sitting between them. Germline-derived CDR1 and CDR2 are SGHDN and FVKESK. This CDR3 is 14 amino acids long. CDR3 protein: CASSQDYRSYEQYF. CDR3 DNA sequence: TGTGCCAGCAGCCAAGATTACAGATCCTACGAGCAGTACTTC.

The chain carries TRBV7-2 and TRBJ1-2; no clear D. There are 14 residues in the CDR3. Per the germline V gene, CDR1 is SGHTA and CDR2 is FQGNSA. V gave up 5 bases and J gave up 4 bases, with 14 bases separating them. The chain's CDR3 is CASSLGRAVYGYTF. CDR3 nucleotides: TGTGCCAGCAGCCTGGGGAGGGCCGTCTATGGCTACACCTTC.

The chain links TRBV4-2 to TRBJ2-1; D call uncertain. The germline V gene encodes CDR1 LGHNA and CDR2 YNFKEQ. Trimming cost V 1 base and J 0 bases, with 13 bases left between them. This CDR3 has 17 residues. CDR3 in amino acids: CASSQALTFSSYNEQFF. The CDR3 coding sequence is TGTGCCAGCAGCCAAGCCCTCACGTTTAGCTCCTACAATGAGCAGTTCTTC.

The CDR3 is CASSSELAPGEKLFF. CDR3 DNA sequence: TGTGCCAGCAGCTCTGAACTGGCGCCGGGGGAAAAACTGTTTTTT. The chain links TRBV11-2 to TRBJ1-4; D not resolved. Deletions cut 4 bases from V and 8 bases from J, with 17 bases between. Germline assignment: CDR1 SGHAT and CDR2 FQNNGV. The CDR3 is made up of 15 amino acids.

The genes are TRBV6-7 and TRBJ2-7; no reliable D call. TRBV6-7 counts as an open reading frame of uncertain function. This CDR3 comprises 16 residues. Trimming shortened V by 0 bases and J by 2 bases, and 14 bases separated the two germline ends. As DNA, the CDR3 is TGTGCCAGCAGTTACTCGAAATCACTCAGCGCCTACGAGCAGTACTTC. Residues: CASSYSKSLSAYEQYF.

The V gene is TRBV30, the J gene TRBJ2-5; 10 bases are shared with TRBD1. The V segment lost 5 bases and the J segment 5 bases; nucleotides outside the gene matches: 11. This CDR3 is built from 15 residues. Germline assignment: CDR1 GTSNPN and CDR2 SVGIG (reference sequence). CDR3: CAWERDRGGSETQYF. The DNA of the CDR3 is TGTGCCTGGGAGCGGGACAGGGGAGGGTCGGAGACCCAGTACTTC.

The rearrangement links TRBV3-1 (or the pseudogene TRBV3-2) to TRBJ1-1, with 8 bases fitting TRBD1. The CDR3 sequence is 16 residues long. Germline loops: CDR1 LGHDT, CDR2 YNNKEL (reference sequence). With V trimmed by 4 bases and J by 4 bases, 11 bases remained unmatched. As DNA, the CDR3 is TGTGCCAGCAGCCGAACTCCAGGGGGCCGAAGCACTGAAGCTTTCTTT. Translating it yields CASSRTPGGRSTEAFF.

The chain has TRBV5-6 and TRBJ2-1; tentatively, D is TRBD1 (7 bases). Trimming left V 4 bases short and J 7 bases short, with 21 bases between. The CDR3 has 16 amino acids. Per the germline V gene, CDR1 is SGHDT and CDR2 is YYEEEE. The DNA of the CDR3 is TGTGCCAGCAGCCGTGAGGTGGCAGGGGGGTCAAATGAGCAGTTCTTC. It yields the protein CASSREVAGGSNEQFF.

This clone was counted a few times. The J gene is TRBJ1-4, the V gene TRBV27; possible D gene TRBD1, 5 bases. From germline, CDR1 is MNHEY and CDR2 SMNVEV (reference sequence). This CDR3 has 14 amino acids. Trimming removed 6 bases at V and 5 bases at J, with 13 bases between. The CDR3 DNA reads TGTGCCAGCAGACGACGACAGCCGAATGAAAAACTGTTTTTT. Its protein product is CASRRRQPNEKLFF. Together with reference TRBV27 and TRBJ1-4, the CDR3 gives the full variable domain: EAQVTQNPRYLITVTGKKLTVTCSQNMNHEYMSWYRQDPGLGLRQIYYSMNVEVTDKGDVPEGYKVSRKEKRNFPLILESPSPNQTSLYFCASRRRQPNEKLFFGSGTQLSVL.

V usage is TRBV11-2 and J usage is TRBJ2-7; possibly TRBD2 for D (5 bases). Germline CDR1 reads SGHAT; CDR2 reads FQNNGV. The CDR3 spans 13 residues. V was cut by 1 base and J by 7 bases, with 11 bases left in between. CDR3 sequence: CASSLAPGVEQYF. The CDR3, as DNA: TGTGCCAGCAGCTTAGCCCCCGGGGTGGAGCAGTACTTC.

The chain combines TRBV11-3 with TRBJ2-7; perhaps TRBD1 as D (5 bases). This CDR3 comprises 15 residues. Between the trimmed V and J ends, which lost 1 base and 5 bases, there was a span of 15 bases. Looked up from germline, CDR1 is SGHNT and CDR2 is YENEEA. The CDR3 region is CASSLGQGSYNEQYF. In DNA form, the CDR3 reads TGTGCCAGCAGCTTAGGCCAGGGTTCGTACAACGAGCAGTACTTC.

As regards this clone: Other DNA sequences in the same sample also yield this CDR3. The chain uses TRBV10-3 and TRBJ2-3, with 11 bases aligning to TRBD2. The CDR3 covers 16 residues. Germline CDR1 and CDR2: ENHRY and SYGVKD. V lost 6 bases and J lost 3; bases outside the gene matches: 8. As DNA, the CDR3 is TGTGCCATCAGCCTACTAGCGGGAGTGGGGACAGATACGCAGTATTTT. It codes for CAISLLAGVGTDTQYF.

This chain links TRBV7-6 with TRBJ2-5; 10 bases are shared with TRBD2. The CDR3 length is 15 residues. CDR1 SGHVS and CDR2 FNYEAQ come from the germline V gene. After removal of 5 bases from V and 3 bases from J, the junction contained 6 bases not matched to a gene. In nucleotides, the CDR3 is TGTGCCAGCAGCCCCCGGACTAGCGGAGAAGAGACCCAGTACTTC. Protein sequence: CASSPRTSGEETQYF.

V usage is TRBV6-2 or TRBV6-3 and J usage is TRBJ2-1; 7 bases line up with TRBD2. The CDR3 spans 16 residues. Trimming cost V 3 bases and J 6 bases; bases outside gene matches: 11. The V gene's germline CDR1 is MNHEY and CDR2 SVGEGT. The CDR3 reads CASSYLAAIPGNEQFF. For the CDR3, the DNA is TGTGCCAGCAGTTATCTAGCGGCCATCCCGGGCAATGAGCAGTTCTTC.

This chain links TRBV23-1 with TRBJ2-1; 8 bases are a match to TRBD1. TRBV23-1 is filed as an ORF, its function uncertain. V dropped 0 bases and J dropped 8; count of bases not matched to a gene: 9. The CDR3 sequence is 16 residues long. The CDR3 DNA reads TGCGCCAGCAGTCAATCGGGCAGGGGGCTATTTGATGAGCAGTTCTTC. Translated, it gives CASSQSGRGLFDEQFF.

The chain employs TRBV14 and TRBJ2-1; 9 bases align to TRBD2. The CDR3 spans 18 residues. Germline trimming cut 4 bases from V and 3 bases from J; bases unmatched to any gene: 13. Germline V gene data show CDR1 as SGHDN and CDR2 as FVKESK. CDR3 bases: TGTGCCAGCAGCCCTATCTTCACAGCGGGAGGAGGCTACAATGAGCAGTTCTTC. This sequence encodes CASSPIFTAGGGYNEQFF.

This clone showed up just once. The chain links TRBV7-3 to TRBJ2-1, with D possibly being TRBD1 (6 bases). V lost 4 bases and J 2 bases, leaving 12 bases between the germline ends. This CDR3 is built from 15 residues. Germline loops: CDR1 SGHTA, CDR2 FQGTGA. CDR3 sequence: CASSYRQVPYNEQFF. In DNA, the CDR3 is TGTGCCAGCAGCTATAGACAGGTACCCTACAATGAGCAGTTCTTC.

The rearrangement uses TRBV5-8 and TRBJ2-1; 9 positions agree with TRBD2. J gave up 4 bases and V 4 bases, and 6 bases lay outside the gene matches. Germline CDR1 is SGHTS and CDR2 is YDEGEE. The length of the CDR3 is 15 residues. In DNA, the CDR3 is TGTGCCAGCAGCCGTCGGACTAGCGAATACAATGAGCAGTTCTTC. Its translation: CASSRRTSEYNEQFF.

This clone is a singleton in its sample. The V and J genes are TRBV7-6 and TRBJ2-7; D is possibly TRBD2 (6 bases). This CDR3 is 19 amino acids long. V was trimmed by 4 bases and J by 3 bases, leaving 28 bases between them. The germline gives CDR1 SGHVS, CDR2 FNYEAQ. The chain's CDR3 is CASSSGPGVSGKAGYEQYF. The CDR3 DNA follows: TGTGCCAGCAGCTCCGGGCCGGGAGTGAGCGGCAAAGCAGGCTACGAGCAGTACTTC.

The rearrangement uses TRBV29-1 and TRBJ1-2; 7 bases are shared with TRBD1. V lost 5 bases to trimming and J lost 10 bases; unmatched junction nucleotides: 7. Germline CDR1 reads SQVTM; CDR2 reads ANQGSEA. This CDR3 has 11 amino acids. The CDR3 DNA follows: TGCAGCGTTCTCCGGGACAGAGACTACACCTTC. This codes for CSVLRDRDYTF.